This T cell receptor beta chain originates from a study of T cells expressing NK-cell markers (dated by TCRdb to about 2020). Background for the entire study: TCR beta-chain repertoires were profiled in sorted CD3+CD56+NKG2C+, CD3+CD56+NKG2C- and CD3+CD56-NKG2C+ T-cell subsets from several donors. Among the eight sequenced donors, only one was HCMV-seronegative, while the other seven were HCMV-seropositive. All eight donors whose samples were sequenced were randomly selected healthy volunteers, three of them men and five women. Libraries were sequenced as 2 x 150 bp reads on Illumina HiSeq 2000/2500, MiSeq or NextSeq.

The CDR3 goes from the cysteine to the phenylalanine over 15 residues. No DNA is given. The germline V gene (reference sequence) gives CDR1 as MNHEY and CDR2 as SMNVEV. Remarks on this clonotype: Which antigen it targets is not known.

Summary of the overall study and its limitations: In six donors, the dominant CD3+CD56+NKG2C+ clonotypes were among the top 10 CD8+ clonotypes and accounted for roughly 1.0-8% of CD8+ T cells. Whether the expanded NKG2C-expressing T cell clones were specific for HCMV antigens remained unclear. Those dominant clonotypes were again the most abundant among CD3+CD56-NKG2C+ cells in several donors, at about 25-65%.

For sequencing, an Illumina HiSeq 2000 was employed. TCR beta cDNA libraries were prepared using 5'RACE template switching, which introduced a universal primer site and unique molecular identifiers. Priming for cDNA synthesis came from the TCR beta constant segment, and two successive PCR amplification steps followed. The paper's processing steps were these. Reads were demultiplexed and grouped by UMI with MIGEC, and clonotypes were assembled and quantified with MiTCR. Only TCR cDNA sequences supported by at least two reads were kept to exclude erroneous sequences. Downstream repertoire analysis used the tcR package, and clonotypes were matched across fractions by CDR3 nucleotide sequence plus V segment. VDJmatch was used to annotate antigen specificity against VDJdb, with one amino acid substitution in CDR3 allowed. With the reads reprocessed by TCRdb, a single entry stands for each CDR3 protein sequence and no DNA is reported. None of the V and J calls come from the authors' own analysis; TCRdb made them. The table for this sample shows some 410,000 distinct CDR3 sequences. Roughly 8% of the sample rests with the top ten.

To determine HCMV serostatus, a commercial ELISA kit was used to detect HCMV-specific IgG in serum. Peripheral blood mononuclear cells were isolated from blood by Ficoll density gradient centrifugation. This clonotype was sampled from a woman between 18 and 70 years old in good health. The sequencing sample was made of blood T cells: a sorted CD56 or NKG2C T cell subset, CD4+ or CD8+ T cells, or bulk PBMC T cells (not recorded which). Rearrangement joined TRBV27 to TRBJ1-4. The CDR3 sequence is CASSLIPSGLTGLFF.